The present T cell receptor beta chain was sequenced within a study of shared clonotypes between healthy human individuals. At the level of the study: Donor ages ranged 18 to 49 years: a couple of women, a few men. Per-donor plates numbered three CD4 naive, three CD4 memory, two CD8 naive and one CD8 memory.

J gave up 6 bases and V 7 bases, and 11 bases lay outside the gene matches. Germline CDR1 SGHRS, CDR2 YFSETQ. The CDR3 length is 15 residues. Produced via immunoSEQ multiplex PCR; TCRdb's table is partial and in-frame only. The sample lists around 1.4 million clones; 98% to 99% were seen once. The sequencing sample was made of naive CD4+ T cells sorted from blood. The subset was: CD45RA+ positively selected. This sequence was found in a man under 40 in good health. The V call is TRBV5-1, the J call TRBJ2-1, with 9 bases that match TRBD2. The CDR3 spells CASVSGPAGGNEQFF. CDR3 nucleotides: TGCGCCAGCGTCTCGGGCCCAGCGGGAGGCAATGAGCAGTTCTTC. The full variable domain, completed using reference TRBV5-1 and TRBJ2-1, is KAGVTQTPRYLIKTRGQQVTLSCSPISGHRSVSWYQQTPGQGLQFLFEYFSETQRNKGNFPGRFSGRQFSNSRSEMNVSTLELGDSALYLCASVSGPAGGNEQFFGPGTRLTVL.